The following is a TCR beta chain sequence with its context. The CDR3 is 15 residues long. J gave up 2 bases and V 0 bases, and 5 bases lay outside the gene matches. Germline values: CDR1 SGHNT, CDR2 YYREEE (reference sequence). The sample belongs to a study of cytomegalovirus exposure and HLA in healthy donors. Assay used: immunoSEQ multiplex PCR; TCRdb lists only in-frame clones, some missing. This table holds fewer than 60,000 clones, about 92% found once. This rearrangement joins TRBV5-4 to TRBJ2-7; 7 bases align to TRBD2. The sequence derives from a woman in her late teens or twenties in good health and CMV-seropositive. Sequenced: PBMCs. CDR3 DNA: TGTGCCAGCAGCTTGGGTCGGGGGGTCCCCTACGAGCAGTACTTC. It yields the protein CASSLGRGVPYEQYF.